This T cell receptor (beta chain) was captured in a study of T and B cells in COVID-19 patients. Overall study context: COVID-19 patients gave peripheral blood either during active infection or after recovery.

Points from the study as a whole: Highly clonal in active COVID-19, TRB repertoires exceeded healthy-donor diversity and richness at recovery. There were roughly 2,400 TCR clusters exclusive to the recovered cohort, some 31 with low generation probability.

A remark on this clonotype: The antigen remains unidentified.

TRB rearrangements were amplified by multiplex PCR with BIOMED2 TRB-A/B primers. TCRdb reprocessed the multiplex PCR reads via MiXCR and lists one record per CDR3 protein. The sample has around 10,000 distinct CDR3 sequences, 33% seen once. Blood genomic DNA input for TRB amplification was about 240-550 ng. The clonotype originates from a human donor with active COVID-19. The sequencing sample was made of blood.

DNA of the CDR3: TGTGCCATCAGTAGGGACACCGCGTCCCCCACTGAAGCTTTCTTT. Protein: CAISRDTASPTEAFF. V is TRBV10-3 and J is TRBJ1-1; D possibly corresponds to TRBD1 (6 bases). Trimming stripped 5 bases from V and 4 bases from J, with 17 bases between. This CDR3 has 15 amino acids. In germline, CDR1 is ENHRY, CDR2 SYGVKD.